This note documents a single T cell receptor (beta chain) sequence. The antigen remains unidentified. This CDR3 is also generated by other DNA sequences in the sample. The entirety of the isolated RNA underwent reverse transcription, so expressed TCRB transcripts were sequenced. Profiled with immunoSEQ multiplex PCR; TCRdb holds only in-frame clones, not every one. The repertoire holds around 450,000 clones, 9.5% to 12% seen once, with 0.04% to 0.05% in the top ten. This sample stems from a study of beta chain features in type 1 diabetes. General observations from the study: VDJ junctions from type 1 diabetes patients carried fewer insertions and larger deletions. Patients with Type 1 diabetes showed moderately but significantly shorter TCRB CDR3s in all four CD4+ subsets.

Germline assignment: CDR1 KGHSH and CDR2 LQKENI. Between the trimmed V and J ends, which lost 5 bases and 0 bases, there was a span of 1 base. The CDR3 runs 11 residues. One heparinised blood draw, averaging about 120 mL, came from each donor. This chain uses TRBV18 with TRBJ2-5, with D unclear. The receptor was derived from a woman aged 18 to 35 in good health. The specimen was naive CD4+ T cells from blood. The CDR3, as DNA: TGTGCCAGCTCATACCAAGAGACCCAGTACTTC. Protein: CASSYQETQYF.